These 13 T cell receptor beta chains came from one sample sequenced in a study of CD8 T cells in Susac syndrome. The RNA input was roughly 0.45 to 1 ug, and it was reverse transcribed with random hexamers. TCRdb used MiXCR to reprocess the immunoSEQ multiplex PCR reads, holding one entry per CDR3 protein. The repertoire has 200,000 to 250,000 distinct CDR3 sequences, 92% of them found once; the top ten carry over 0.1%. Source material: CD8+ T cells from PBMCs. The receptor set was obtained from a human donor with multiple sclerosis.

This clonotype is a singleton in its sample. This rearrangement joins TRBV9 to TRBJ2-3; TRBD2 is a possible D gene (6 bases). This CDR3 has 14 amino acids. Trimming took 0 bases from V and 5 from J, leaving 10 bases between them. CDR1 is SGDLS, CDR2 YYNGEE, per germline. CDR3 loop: CASSVATGGDTQYF. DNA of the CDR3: TGTGCCAGCAGCGTAGCTACCGGGGGAGATACGCAGTATTTT.

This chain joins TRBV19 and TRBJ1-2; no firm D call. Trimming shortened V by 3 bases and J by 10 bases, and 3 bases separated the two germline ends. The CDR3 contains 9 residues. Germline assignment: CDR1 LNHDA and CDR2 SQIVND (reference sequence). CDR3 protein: CASSMPYTF. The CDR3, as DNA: TGTGCCAGTAGTATGCCCTACACCTTC.

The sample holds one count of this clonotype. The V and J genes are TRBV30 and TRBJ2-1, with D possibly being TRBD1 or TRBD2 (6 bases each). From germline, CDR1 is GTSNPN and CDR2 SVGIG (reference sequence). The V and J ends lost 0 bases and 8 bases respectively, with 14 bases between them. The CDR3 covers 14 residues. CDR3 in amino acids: CAWSVAEGEYEQFF. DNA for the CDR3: TGTGCCTGGAGTGTAGCGGAGGGGGAATATGAGCAGTTCTTC.

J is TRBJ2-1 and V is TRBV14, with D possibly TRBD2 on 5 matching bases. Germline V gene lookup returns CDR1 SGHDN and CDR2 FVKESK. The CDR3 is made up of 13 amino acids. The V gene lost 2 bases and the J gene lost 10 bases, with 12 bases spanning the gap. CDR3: CASSQFGNPEQFF. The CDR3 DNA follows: TGTGCCAGCAGCCAATTCGGGAACCCCGAGCAGTTCTTC.

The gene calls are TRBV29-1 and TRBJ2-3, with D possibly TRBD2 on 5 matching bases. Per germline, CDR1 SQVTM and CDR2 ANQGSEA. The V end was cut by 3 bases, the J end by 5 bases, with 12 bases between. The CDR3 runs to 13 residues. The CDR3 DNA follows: TGCAGCGTTGACGGCGGACTTCTAGATACGCAGTATTTT. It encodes CSVDGGLLDTQYF.

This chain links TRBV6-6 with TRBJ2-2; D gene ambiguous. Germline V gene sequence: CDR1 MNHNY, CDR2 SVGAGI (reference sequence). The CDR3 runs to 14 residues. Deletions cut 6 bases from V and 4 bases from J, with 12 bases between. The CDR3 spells CASRQQPSTGELFF. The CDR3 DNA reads TGTGCCAGCAGGCAACAGCCGAGCACCGGGGAGCTGTTTTTT.

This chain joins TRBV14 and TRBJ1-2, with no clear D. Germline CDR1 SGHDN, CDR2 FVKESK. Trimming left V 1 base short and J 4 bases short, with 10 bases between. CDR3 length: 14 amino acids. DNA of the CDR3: TGTGCCAGCAGCCAAGTCGGCGGACCCTATGGCTACACCTTC. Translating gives CASSQVGGPYGYTF.

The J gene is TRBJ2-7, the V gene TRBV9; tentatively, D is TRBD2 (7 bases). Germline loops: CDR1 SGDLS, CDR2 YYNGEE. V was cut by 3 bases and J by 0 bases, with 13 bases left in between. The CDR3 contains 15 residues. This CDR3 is CASSEGGSSSYEQYF. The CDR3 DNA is TGTGCCAGCAGCGAGGGGGGGTCCAGCTCCTACGAGCAGTACTTC. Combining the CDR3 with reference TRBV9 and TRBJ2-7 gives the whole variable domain DSGVTQTPKHLITATGQRVTLRCSPRSGDLSVYWYQQSLDQGLQFLIQYYNGEERAKGNILERFSAQQFPDLHSELNLSSLELGDSALYFCASSEGGSSSYEQYFGPGTRLTVT.

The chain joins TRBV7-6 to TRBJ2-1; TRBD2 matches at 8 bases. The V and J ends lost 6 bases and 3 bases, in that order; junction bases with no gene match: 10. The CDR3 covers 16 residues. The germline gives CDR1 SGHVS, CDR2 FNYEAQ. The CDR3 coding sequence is TGTGCCAGCAGTCCGCCGGGGGGGCGGGACTACAATGAGCAGTTCTTC. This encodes CASSPPGGRDYNEQFF.

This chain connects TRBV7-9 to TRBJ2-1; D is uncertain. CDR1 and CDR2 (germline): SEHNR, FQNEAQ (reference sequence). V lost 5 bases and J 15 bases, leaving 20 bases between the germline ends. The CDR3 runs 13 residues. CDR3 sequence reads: CASSPSGPNGRFF. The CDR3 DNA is TGTGCCAGCAGCCCATCCGGCCCCAACGGGCGGTTCTTC. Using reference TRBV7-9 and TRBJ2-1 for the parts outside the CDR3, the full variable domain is DTGVSQNPRHKITKRGQNVTFRCDPISEHNRLYWYRQTLGQGPEFLTYFQNEAQLEKSRLLSDRFSAERPKGSFSTLEIQRTEQGDSAMYLCASSPSGPNGRFFGPGTRLTVL.

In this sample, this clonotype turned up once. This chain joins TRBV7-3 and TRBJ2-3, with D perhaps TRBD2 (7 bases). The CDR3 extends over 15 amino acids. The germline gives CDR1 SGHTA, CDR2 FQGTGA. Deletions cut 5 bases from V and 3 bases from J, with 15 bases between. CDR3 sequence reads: CASSGIGGPTDTQYF. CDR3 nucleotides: TGTGCCAGCAGCGGGATCGGGGGGCCGACAGATACGCAGTATTTT.

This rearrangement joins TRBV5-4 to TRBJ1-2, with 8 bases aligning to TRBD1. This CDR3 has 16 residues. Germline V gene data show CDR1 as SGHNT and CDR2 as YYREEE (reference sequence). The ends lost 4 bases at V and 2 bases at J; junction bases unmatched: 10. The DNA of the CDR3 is TGTGCCAGCAGCATGCCGACAGGGGAAAACAACTATGGCTACACCTTC. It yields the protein CASSMPTGENNYGYTF.

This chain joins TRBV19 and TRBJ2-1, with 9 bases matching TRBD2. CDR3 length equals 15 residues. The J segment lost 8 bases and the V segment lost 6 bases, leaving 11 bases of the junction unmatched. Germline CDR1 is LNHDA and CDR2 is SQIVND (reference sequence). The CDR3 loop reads CASSDNGLAFDEQFF. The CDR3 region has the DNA TGTGCCAGTAGCGACAATGGACTAGCGTTCGATGAGCAGTTCTTC.